These T cell receptor beta chains were read from a single sample in a study of OX40 agonist ivuxolimab in advanced cancers. Repertoires were generated with immunoSEQ multiplex PCR, while TCRdb's copy carries only in-frame clones and drops some. The sample comprises approximately 82,000 clones, 75% to 90% of which are singletons, and roughly 2.5% rests with the top ten. The starting material was CD4+ or CD8+ T cells sorted from blood, obtained in a trial of the OX40 agonist ivuxolimab. The origin of the receptors is an adult with an advanced solid tumor such as melanoma, head and neck, liver or kidney cancer. Each CDR3 is given with its conserved first and last residue. D genes are given only for firm matches. Size tells how often a clone was seen (once, few, many) or the class of an expanded clone, and some rows leave it out.

size	D	V	J	DNA	CDR3
-	-	TRBV5-8	TRBJ1-1	TGTGCCAGCAGCAGCGGCGGGGCAAACACTGAAGCTTTCTTT	CASSSGGANTEAFF
-	TRBD1	TRBV6-5	TRBJ1-4	TGTGCCAGCAGTTACGACAGGGGGCCTGATGAAAAACTGTTTTTT	CASSYDRGPDEKLFF
-	TRBD2	TRBV9	TRBJ2-3	TGTGCCAGCAGCGTAGCGGGACTACAAGCAGATACGCAGTATTTT	CASSVAGLQADTQYF
-	-	TRBV9	TRBJ2-5	TGTGCCAGCAGCGCGGAGGGGGGCTGGGAGACCCAGTACTTC	CASSAEGGWETQYF
-	-	TRBV25-1	TRBJ1-2	TGTGCCAGCAGTAGGGGAAACGGCTACACCTTC	CASSRGNGYTF
-	-	TRBV5-1	TRBJ2-1	TGCGCCAGCAGCTTGGGGCGGCGGCATGGCGATGAGCAGTTCTTC	CASSLGRRHGDEQFF
once	-	TRBV7-9	TRBJ1-1	TGTGCCAGCAGCTTAGAAAGACCCGTCACTGAAGCTTTCTTT	CASSLERPVTEAFF
-	-	TRBV18	TRBJ1-1	TGTGCCAGCTCACCAGGTATGAACACTGAAGCTTTCTTT	CASSPGMNTEAFF
-	TRBD1	TRBV7-3	TRBJ2-7	TGTGCCAGCAGCTTTGGACAGGGACCTTACGAGCAGTACTTC	CASSFGQGPYEQYF
-	TRBD1	TRBV6-1	TRBJ2-2	TGTGCCGGAGGACAGGGTGACACCGGGGAGCTGTTTTTT	CAGGQGDTGELFF
-	-	TRBV5-1	TRBJ2-5	TGCGCCAGCAGCTTTGGGTCCAACAAAGAGACCCAGTACTTC	CASSFGSNKETQYF
-	-	TRBV15	TRBJ2-2	TGTGCCACCAGCAGAGGTGGGGGCACCGGGGAGCTGTTTTTT	CATSRGGGTGELFF
-	-	TRBV5-1	TRBJ1-1	TGCGCCAGCCAAACCTCTACGGGAGTGAACACTGAAGCTTTCTTT	CASQTSTGVNTEAFF
-	-	TRBV5-4	TRBJ2-1	TGTGCCAGCAGCTCGCCCGGGCAGGTCTACAATGAGCAGTTCTTC	CASSSPGQVYNEQFF
-	-	TRBV27	TRBJ2-2	TGTGCCAGCAAAGGAGGGAGATTTTTGCTTGGCGGGGAGCTGTTTTTT	CASKGGRFLLGGELFF
-	TRBD2	TRBV5-6	TRBJ2-2	TGTGCCAGCAGCTGGGACGGACTAGCGGGGACCGGGGAGCTGTTTTTT	CASSWDGLAGTGELFF
-	-	TRBV6-6	TRBJ1-1	TGTGCCAGCACCCCCCGGGCGCATAACACTGAAGCTTTCTTT	CASTPRAHNTEAFF
-	-	TRBV5-1	TRBJ2-5	TGCGCCAGCAGCTTGGATGGGGGTTGGGAGACCCAGTACTTC	CASSLDGGWETQYF